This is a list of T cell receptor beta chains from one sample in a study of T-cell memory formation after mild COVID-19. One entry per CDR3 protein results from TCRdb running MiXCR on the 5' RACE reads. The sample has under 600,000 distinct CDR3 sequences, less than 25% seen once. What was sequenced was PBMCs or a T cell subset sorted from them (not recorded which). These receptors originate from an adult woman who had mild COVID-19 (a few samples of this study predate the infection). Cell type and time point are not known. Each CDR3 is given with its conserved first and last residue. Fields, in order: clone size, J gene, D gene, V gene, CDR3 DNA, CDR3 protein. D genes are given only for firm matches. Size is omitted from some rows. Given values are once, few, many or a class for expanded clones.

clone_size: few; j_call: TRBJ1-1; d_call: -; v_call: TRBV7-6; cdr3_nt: TGTGCCAGCAGCTTAAAGGTTGGTACTGAAGCTTTCTTT; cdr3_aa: CASSLKVGTEAFF
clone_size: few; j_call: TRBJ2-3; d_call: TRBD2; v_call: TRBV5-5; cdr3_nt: TGTGCCAGCAGCTTGGTTCTAGCGGGGGGCTTCCCAGATACGCAGTATTTT; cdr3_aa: CASSLVLAGGFPDTQYF
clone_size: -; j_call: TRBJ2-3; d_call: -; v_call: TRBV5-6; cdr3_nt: TGTGCCAGCAGTCCTCCTAGGGCCTTCACAGATACGCAGTATTTT; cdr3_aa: CASSPPRAFTDTQYF
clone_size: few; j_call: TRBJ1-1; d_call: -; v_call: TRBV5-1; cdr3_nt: TGCGCCAGCAGCCCACTGACAGGCATGAACACTGAAGCTTTCTTT; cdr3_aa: CASSPLTGMNTEAFF
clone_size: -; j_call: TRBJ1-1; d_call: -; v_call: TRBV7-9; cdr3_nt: TGTGCCTCGGGGGTAACGGGAGCTTTCTTT; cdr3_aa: CASGVTGAFF
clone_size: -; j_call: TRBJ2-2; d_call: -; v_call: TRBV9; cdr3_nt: TGTGCCAGCAGCAAGGTCTACACCGGGGAGCTGTTTTTT; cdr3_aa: CASSKVYTGELFF
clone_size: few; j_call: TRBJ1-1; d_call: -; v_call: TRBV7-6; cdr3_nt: TGTGCCAGCAGCTTAACCAGGGATCTTGAAGCTTTCTTT; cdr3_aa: CASSLTRDLEAFF
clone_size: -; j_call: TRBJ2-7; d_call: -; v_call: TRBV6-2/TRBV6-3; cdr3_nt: TGTGCCAGCAGTCAATTACCCGCCTACGAGCAGTACTTC; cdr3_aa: CASSQLPAYEQYF
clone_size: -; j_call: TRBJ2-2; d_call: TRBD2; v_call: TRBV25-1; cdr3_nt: TGTGCCAGCAGTGGACGACTAGCTTCCTCCGGGGAGCTGTTTTTT; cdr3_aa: CASSGRLASSGELFF
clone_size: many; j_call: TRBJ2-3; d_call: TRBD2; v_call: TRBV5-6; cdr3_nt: TGTGCCAGCAGCTTGGTTGCGGGAGGAACGGATACGCAGTATTTT; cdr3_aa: CASSLVAGGTDTQYF
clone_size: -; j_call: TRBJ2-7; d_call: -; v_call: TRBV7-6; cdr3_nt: TGTGCCAGCAGCTTAACGAACGGATTCTCGGACGAGCAGTACTTC; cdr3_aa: CASSLTNGFSDEQYF
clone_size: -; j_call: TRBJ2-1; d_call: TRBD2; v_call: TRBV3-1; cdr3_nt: TGTGCCAGCAGCCTATCTAGCGGGATACCTGGCGAGCAGTTCTTC; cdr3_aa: CASSLSSGIPGEQFF
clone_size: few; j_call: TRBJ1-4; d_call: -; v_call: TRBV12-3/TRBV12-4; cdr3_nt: TGTGCCAGCAGTTTCAAGGGAAATGAAAAACTGTTTTTT; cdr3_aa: CASSFKGNEKLFF
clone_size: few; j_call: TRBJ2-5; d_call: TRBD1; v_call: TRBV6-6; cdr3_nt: TGTGCCAGCTGTCGCGACAGGGGGCGAGAGACCCAGTACTTC; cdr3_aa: CASCRDRGRETQYF
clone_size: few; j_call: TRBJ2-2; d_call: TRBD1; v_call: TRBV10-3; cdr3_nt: TGTGCCATCAGTGAGGGACAGGGAAAAAGGACCGGGGAGCTGTTTTTT; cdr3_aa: CAISEGQGKRTGELFF
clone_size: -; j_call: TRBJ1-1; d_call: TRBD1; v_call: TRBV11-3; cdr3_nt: TGTGCCAGCAGCCACGGCAGGGGGCTAAACACTGAAGCTTTCTTT; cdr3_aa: CASSHGRGLNTEAFF
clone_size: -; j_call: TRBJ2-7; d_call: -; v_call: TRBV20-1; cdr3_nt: TGCAGTGCGCCGACACGGGCGGGATTGGCCTACGAGCAGTACTTC; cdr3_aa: CSAPTRAGLAYEQYF
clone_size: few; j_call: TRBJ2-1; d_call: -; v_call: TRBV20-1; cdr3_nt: TGCAGAAAACGGTCGGCGGTAGCGGAACCAGAGCAGTTCTTC; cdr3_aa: CRKRSAVAEPEQFF
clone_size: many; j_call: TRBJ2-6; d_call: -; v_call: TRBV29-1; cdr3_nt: TGCAGCTTCACAGGAAACTCTGGGGCCAACGTCCTGACTTTC; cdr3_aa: CSFTGNSGANVLTF
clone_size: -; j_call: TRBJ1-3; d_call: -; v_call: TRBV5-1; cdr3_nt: TGCGCCAGCACGCTATACCCCAGGGTCTCCGAATCGACTGGAAACACCATATATTTT; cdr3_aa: CASTLYPRVSESTGNTIYF
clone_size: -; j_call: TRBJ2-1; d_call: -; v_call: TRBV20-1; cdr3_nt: TGCAGTGCTAGATCCCAGGGGTCCTACAATGAGCAGTTCTTC; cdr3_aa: CSARSQGSYNEQFF
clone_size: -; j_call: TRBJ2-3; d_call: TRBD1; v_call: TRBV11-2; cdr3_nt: TGTGCCAGCAGCCCCGTCCGGGACAGGGGGAGCACAGATACGCAGTATTTT; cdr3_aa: CASSPVRDRGSTDTQYF
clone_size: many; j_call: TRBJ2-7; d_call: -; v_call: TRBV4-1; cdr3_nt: TGCGCCAGCAGCCAAGACAGAGTGGGGCTCTACGAGCAGTACTTC; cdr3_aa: CASSQDRVGLYEQYF
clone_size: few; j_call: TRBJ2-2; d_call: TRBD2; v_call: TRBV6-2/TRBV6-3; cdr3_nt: TGTGCCAGCAGTTTTAGCGGGAGGTCCTCCGGGGAGCTGTTTTTT; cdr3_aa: CASSFSGRSSGELFF
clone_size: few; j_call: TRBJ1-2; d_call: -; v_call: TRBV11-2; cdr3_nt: TGTGCCAGCAGCCCCCCGGGATGGGGAAGCCATGGCTACACCTTC; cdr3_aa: CASSPPGWGSHGYTF
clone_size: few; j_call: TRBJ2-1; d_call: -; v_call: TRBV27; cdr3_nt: TGTGCCAGCAGTTTACGCAGGGGTAATGAGCAGTTCTTC; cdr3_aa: CASSLRRGNEQFF
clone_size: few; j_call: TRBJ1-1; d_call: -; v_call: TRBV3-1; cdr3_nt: TGTGCCAGCAGCCAAATAACGAACACTGAAGCTTTCTTT; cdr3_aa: CASSQITNTEAFF
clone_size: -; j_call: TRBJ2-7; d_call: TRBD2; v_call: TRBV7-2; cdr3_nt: TGTGCCAGCAGCCCAACTAGCGGGATTTACGAGCAGTACTTC; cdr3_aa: CASSPTSGIYEQYF
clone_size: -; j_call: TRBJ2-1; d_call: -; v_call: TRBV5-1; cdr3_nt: TGCGCCAGCAGCTTACGGACGGAGGGTTACAATGAGCAGTTCTTC; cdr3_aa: CASSLRTEGYNEQFF
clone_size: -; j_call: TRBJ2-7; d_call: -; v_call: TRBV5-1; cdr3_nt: TGCGCCAGCAGCTTGGCCTTGACAGGACACTACGAGCAGTACTTC; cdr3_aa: CASSLALTGHYEQYF
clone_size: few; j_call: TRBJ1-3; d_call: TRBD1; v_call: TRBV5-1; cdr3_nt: TGCGCCAGCAGCGAAACAGGGGGCACTGGAAACACCATATATTTT; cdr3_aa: CASSETGGTGNTIYF
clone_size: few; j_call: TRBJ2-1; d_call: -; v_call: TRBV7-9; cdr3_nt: TGTGCCAGCAGCTCCACAGGGTTAGGCAATGAGCAGTTCTTC; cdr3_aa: CASSSTGLGNEQFF
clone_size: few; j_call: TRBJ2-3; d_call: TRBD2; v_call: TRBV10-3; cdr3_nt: TGTGCCATCAGTGCCGGGAGGGATACAGATACGCAGTATTTT; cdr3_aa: CAISAGRDTDTQYF
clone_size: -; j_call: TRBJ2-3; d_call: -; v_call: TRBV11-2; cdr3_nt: TGTGCCAGCAGCTTAGGTGAAGCGCCTGGGAAGTATTTT; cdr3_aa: CASSLGEAPGKYF
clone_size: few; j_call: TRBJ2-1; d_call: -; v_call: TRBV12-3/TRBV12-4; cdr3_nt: TGTGCCAGCAGCACGACTAGGGGCCGATTCAATGAGCAGTTCTTC; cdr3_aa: CASSTTRGRFNEQFF
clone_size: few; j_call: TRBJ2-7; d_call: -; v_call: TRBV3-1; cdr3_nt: TGTGCCAGCAGCCCCCGACGAGAACGGGGCGAGCAGTACTTC; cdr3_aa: CASSPRRERGEQYF
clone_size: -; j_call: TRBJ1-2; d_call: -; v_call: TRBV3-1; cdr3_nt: TGTGCCAGCAGCGCAACTGCCGGAAACAACTATGGCTACACCTTC; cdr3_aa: CASSATAGNNYGYTF
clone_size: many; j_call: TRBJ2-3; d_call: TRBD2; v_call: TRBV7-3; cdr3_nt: TGTGCCAGCAGCTCGACACTAGCGGGGAGCACAGATACGCAGTATTTT; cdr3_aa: CASSSTLAGSTDTQYF
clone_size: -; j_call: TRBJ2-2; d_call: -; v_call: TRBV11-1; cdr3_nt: TGTGCCAGCAGCTTAGATTCTATGAACACCGGGGAGCTGTTTTTT; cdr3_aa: CASSLDSMNTGELFF
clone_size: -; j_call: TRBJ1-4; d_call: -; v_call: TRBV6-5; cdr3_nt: TGTGCCAGCAGTTACTCGTATCAGTGGGAGACAAAGATTAAACCGAATGAAAAACTGTTTTTT; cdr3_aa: CASSYSYQWETKIKPNEKLFF
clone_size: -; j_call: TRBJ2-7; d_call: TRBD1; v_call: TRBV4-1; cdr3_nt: TGCGCCAGCAGCCAAGCCTCCGGGACAGCGACCTACGAGCAGTACTTC; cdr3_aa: CASSQASGTATYEQYF
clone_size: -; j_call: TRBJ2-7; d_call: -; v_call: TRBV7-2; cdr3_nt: TGTGCCAGCAGCCCCGGGACACAGACCTACGAGCAGTACTTC; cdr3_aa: CASSPGTQTYEQYF
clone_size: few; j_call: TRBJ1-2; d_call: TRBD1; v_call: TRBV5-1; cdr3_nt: TGCGCCAGCAGTTCCGGGACAGGGTCCTACTATGGCTACACCTTC; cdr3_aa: CASSSGTGSYYGYTF
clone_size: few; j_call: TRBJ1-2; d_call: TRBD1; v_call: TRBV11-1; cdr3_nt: TGTGCCAGCAGCCCACGACAGGGCTATCGTGATGGCTACACCTTC; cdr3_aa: CASSPRQGYRDGYTF
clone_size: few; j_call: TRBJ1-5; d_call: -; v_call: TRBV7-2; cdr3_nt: TGTGCCAGCAGCTTAGATCCTGGAGGAGCCGCTAGCAATCAGCCCCAGCATTTT; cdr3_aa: CASSLDPGGAASNQPQHF
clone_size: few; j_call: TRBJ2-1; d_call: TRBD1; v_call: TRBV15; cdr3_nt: TGTGCCACCAGCAGGTCTACAGACAGGGATGAGCAGTTCTTC; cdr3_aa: CATSRSTDRDEQFF